This TCR beta chain derives from a study of T cell changes during pregnancy in multiple sclerosis. Sequenced by immunoSEQ multiplex PCR; TCRdb stores in-frame clones only, minus some. The repertoire holds roughly 40,000 clones, with approximately 90% as singletons. Germline V lookup: CDR1 SGHNT, CDR2 YYREEE (reference sequence). V shed 0 bases and J shed 6 bases, with 12 bases lying between them. There are 15 residues in the CDR3. V and J are TRBV5-4 and TRBJ2-2; D not resolved. The sequence was obtained from a female donor with multiple sclerosis, enrolled in a pregnancy study. Sequenced material: CD4+ T cells from peripheral blood mononuclear cells, taken before pregnancy. For the CDR3, the DNA is TGTGCCAGCAGCTTGGCTGGTCTGGCTCCCGGGGAGCTGTTTTTT. Translation: CASSLAGLAPGELFF.